The source of this T cell receptor beta chain is a study of blood T cell repertoires in COVID-19 (dated by TCRdb to the early 2020s). A note on the overall study: Samples from collaborators originated in the United States, Italy and Spain and spanned both the acute and convalescent phases of COVID-19. Where HLA class I and class II types were available, the types were taken from metadata supplied by the sample provider, not from assay-based typing. A freely available public database, intended as a resource for researchers studying the immune response to SARS-CoV-2, is where the repertoires were released. The material from the prospective study consisted of cDNA or gDNA derived from T cells, B-cell-depleted T cells, or PBMCs. Samples were obtained from the ongoing ImmuneRACE study (first 160 participants) and from 950 to 1,500 subjects provided by 6 global collaborators. Subjects who had been exposed to COVID-19, were actively infected with it, or had recovered from it provided the deeply sampled blood TCRbeta repertoires that made up the dataset. Sample metadata almost always included a de-identified subject ID, COVID-19 status, age in years and sex. What the research found in general, with its limitations: How much clinical and demographic metadata was included differed by source and by participant, and the metadata was provided uncurated.

TCRbeta CDR3 regions were amplified from genomic DNA by means of the immunoSEQ Assay, a bias-controlled multiplex PCR. The authors processed their data as follows. The number of nucleated cells in each sample was estimated from the amplification of reference gene primers within the assay. To quantify the absolute abundance of each unique TCRbeta CDR3 rearrangement, sequence reads were collapsed and filtered. Productive Simpson clonality was computed per sample as the square root of Simpson's diversity index over productive rearrangements. Not all clones reach the TCRdb copy of this immuneACCESS table, which keeps in-frame sequences only. Checked studies attribute under half of the gap to unresolved V genes and leave the rest unexplained. V and J calls and clone size are given by that table; D and trimming were obtained from the DNA. The table for this sample lists around 380,000 clones; 87% of them were counted only once. The leading ten clones occupy 1% to 1.5% of the sample.

Trimming removed 1 base from V and 2 bases from J, leaving 8 bases between the germline ends. Its CDR3 holds 14 amino acids, cysteine through phenylalanine. Only the CDR3 DNA stays, 42 bases, in frame from base 1. The germline V gene (reference sequence) provides CDR1 LNHNV and CDR2 YYDKDF. Participants in the prospective study were aged roughly 18 to 95 years, lived in about two dozen United States geographic areas, and enrolled through a virtual design. In the prospective study, cohorts were assigned on the basis of participant-reported clinical history obtained from a screening survey and a study questionnaire. For ImmuneRACE Cohort 3, a participant was defined as recovered based on two consecutive negative NP/OP PCR tests, clearance by a healthcare professional, or resolution of symptoms. In the prospective study, mobile phlebotomists collected whole blood, serum and a nasopharyngeal or oropharyngeal swab from each participant. Participants in the prospective study had the option to provide additional blood draws and questionnaires over a roughly 2-month period. Prospective study blood samples were shipped either frozen or at room temperature before DNA extraction.

Concerning this clone itself: Its binding antigen is unknown. No base-level quality is on record; no much larger clone is a single base apart. In the same sample, other DNA sequences code for this CDR3.

The origin of this receptor is a man younger than 40 who had recovered from COVID-19. The chain was built from TRBV15 and TRBJ2-5, with the D gene call left open. The material sequenced was PBMCs or T cells enriched from blood (not recorded which). The CDR3 protein sequence reads: CATSRGLAQETQYF. At the DNA level, the sequence is TGTGCCACCAGCAGAGGACTGGCACAAGAGACCCAGTACTTC.